This T cell receptor (beta chain) was recorded in a study of post-analysis software for immune sequencing data. Incorporated into the TCR beta cDNA libraries were unique molecular identifiers, which served to reduce PCR and sequencing biases. TCRdb re-derived calls from the PCR reads in MiXCR, one entry per CDR3 protein. Of 740,000 or so distinct CDR3 sequences listed, approximately 53% are singletons. Sequences were obtained from blood. This receptor was identified in a girl aged 5 to 17 with multiple sclerosis.

The CDR3 DNA reads TGTGCCAGCAGTGACAAGGCCCACAATGAGCAGTTCTTC. Translated: CASSDKAHNEQFF. J is TRBJ2-1 and V is TRBV6-2 or TRBV6-3, with no clear D. The CDR3 has 13 residues. Per the germline V gene, CDR1 is MNHEY and CDR2 is SVGEGT. V was clipped by 5 bases and J by 5 bases, with 10 bases between them.